This T cell receptor (beta chain) stems from a study of T cell responses to AZD1222 COVID-19 vaccine. Study results and limitations: Dominant at 160-218 and 743-854, vaccine-associated CD4 TCRs also spanned spike. A reported finding is that nearly half of spike-specific TCRs target unmutated variant regions. Clonal diversity may have been underestimated in mostly white British donors.

The data were produced by immunoSEQ multiplex PCR, yet TCRdb's version contains in-frame clones alone and is incomplete. Here the sample spans roughly 150,000 clones, roughly 86% being singletons. In regard to this clone: The antigen is unknown.

The CDR3 consists of 15 residues. In germline, CDR1 is KGHSH, CDR2 LQKENI. V lost 2 bases, J lost 0 bases, and 10 bases lay in between. The specimen comprised peripheral blood, sampled on day 0 of AZD1222 vaccination. This chain connects TRBV18 to TRBJ1-1, with D hard to call. The source is an adult in good health. CDR3 region: CASSPMDYMNTEAFF. The CDR3 nucleotides read TGTGCCAGCTCACCAATGGACTATATGAACACTGAAGCTTTCTTT.